A single sample gave rise to the 23 T cell receptor beta chains below, sequenced in a study of CD4+ T cells in melanoma. Some clones are missing from TCRdb's copy, which holds only in-frame ones; the method was immunoSEQ multiplex PCR. The sample has fewer than 150,000 clones; approximately 91% are singletons. The receptor set was obtained from a human donor with melanoma.

The chain recombines TRBV27 with TRBJ2-5; 9 positions agree with TRBD1. This CDR3 region has 15 residues. The germline gives CDR1 MNHEY, CDR2 SMNVEV (reference sequence). V trimming: 4 bases; J trimming: 4 bases; junction bases outside the gene matches: 7. CDR3 sequence: CASSWGGQGLETQYF. The CDR3 DNA reads TGTGCCAGCAGTTGGGGGGGACAGGGATTAGAGACCCAGTACTTC.

The J gene is TRBJ1-5, the V gene TRBV29-1; D possibly corresponds to TRBD1 (6 bases). The ends were cut back, 7 bases at V and 4 bases at J, with 14 bases in the middle. Looked up from germline, CDR1 is SQVTM and CDR2 is ANQGSEA. This CDR3 is 13 amino acids long. The CDR3 DNA sequence: TGCAGCGCGGGATGGGGGCAGAATCAGCCCCAGCATTTT. This gives the protein CSAGWGQNQPQHF.

The V gene is TRBV15, the J gene TRBJ1-1; a weak D match, TRBD1 (6 bases). Trimming took off 0 bases at V and 1 base at J, with 15 bases between the two ends. The CDR3 consists of 17 residues. Looked up from germline, CDR1 is LNHNV and CDR2 is YYDKDF (reference sequence). CDR3 loop: CATSRDHRGGRNTEAFF. CDR3 coding DNA: TGTGCCACCAGCAGAGATCATCGGGGGGGGCGGAACACTGAAGCTTTCTTT.

This clone was seen a handful of times. The rearrangement joins TRBV18 to TRBJ1-4; weak D call: TRBD1 (6 bases). CDR3 length: 14 residues. The V and J ends lost 6 bases and 0 bases respectively, with 8 bases between them. Germline lookup yields CDR1 KGHSH and CDR2 LQKENI. Written as DNA, the CDR3 is TGTGCCAGCTCCACAGGGCCAACTAATGAAAAACTGTTTTTT. It is translated as CASSTGPTNEKLFF.

This chain links TRBV11-2 with TRBJ2-7; D is perhaps TRBD2 (6 bases). Germline CDR1 is SGHAT and CDR2 is FQNNGV. The V and J ends lost 1 base and 3 bases respectively, with 7 bases between them. The CDR3 length is 13 residues. CDR3 region: CASSLVGGYEQYF. The CDR3 region has the DNA TGTGCCAGCAGCTTAGTCGGGGGCTACGAGCAGTACTTC.

The chain links TRBV11-2 to TRBJ2-3; 15 nucleotides line up with TRBD2. The V gene end was trimmed by 4 bases and the J gene end by 3 bases; junction bases not matched to a gene: 5. Germline loops: CDR1 SGHAT, CDR2 FQNNGV. The CDR3 spans 17 residues. CDR3: CASSSGTSGGMTDTQYF. Written as DNA, the CDR3 is TGTGCCAGCAGCTCTGGGACTAGCGGGGGGATGACAGATACGCAGTATTTT.

The chain recombines TRBV30 with TRBJ2-1; the match to TRBD2 covers 10 bases. CDR1 is GTSNPN, CDR2 SVGIG, per germline (reference sequence). The CDR3 consists of 15 residues. J was trimmed by 11 bases and V by 7 bases; bases with no gene match: 17. CDR3 sequence: CASRRGLAYFGKQFF. The CDR3 DNA follows: TGTGCCTCTCGTCGGGGACTAGCGTATTTTGGGAAGCAGTTCTTC.

The V call is TRBV27, the J call TRBJ2-1; TRBD2 is a possible D gene (5 bases). The V end was cut by 0 bases, the J end by 5 bases, with 17 bases between. The CDR3 is 17 amino acids. From germline, CDR1 is MNHEY and CDR2 SMNVEV (reference sequence). The CDR3 bases are TGTGCCAGCAGTTTATCCCCCCTCCTCGTCGGGGACAATGAGCAGTTCTTC. As protein: CASSLSPLLVGDNEQFF.

This clone was counted once. The V gene is TRBV7-3, the J gene TRBJ2-1; D perhaps matches TRBD2 (5 bases). CDR3 length equals 14 residues. V lost 5 bases to trimming and J lost 5 bases, with 13 bases between them. Germline V gives CDR1 SGHTA, CDR2 FQGTGA. In DNA, the CDR3 is TGTGCCAGCAGCCCCTCGGGGTGGGACAATGAGCAGTTCTTC. As protein: CASSPSGWDNEQFF. The complete variable domain, with remaining parts taken from reference TRBV7-3 and TRBJ2-1, reads GAGVSQTPSNKVTEKGKYVELRCDPISGHTALYWYRQSLGQGPEFLIYFQGTGAADDSGLPNDRFFAVRPEGSVSTLKIQRTERGDSAVYLCASSPSGWDNEQFFGPGTRLTVL.

The chain joins TRBV19 to TRBJ2-1; D ambiguous. Trimming removed 4 bases from V and 0 bases from J, with 7 bases in between. The CDR3 is 14 amino acids. CDR1 and CDR2 (germline): LNHDA, SQIVND (reference sequence). CDR3 DNA: TGTGCCAGTAGTAGTTGGCTCTCCTACAATGAGCAGTTCTTC. Amino acids: CASSSWLSYNEQFF.

The chain recombines TRBV27 with TRBJ2-6, with D possibly matching TRBD2 (7 bases). CDR1 is MNHEY and CDR2 is SMNVEV in the germline V gene (reference sequence). The CDR3 length is 15 residues. V lost 5 bases and J lost 2, with 10 bases in between. CDR3 protein: CASSPGGAGANVLTF. The CDR3 DNA is TGTGCCAGCAGTCCGGGGGGCGCTGGGGCCAACGTCCTGACTTTC.

The V and J genes are TRBV20-1 and TRBJ1-1, with unresolved D. Germline V CDR1 and CDR2: DFQATT, SNEGSKA (reference sequence). V was cut by 7 bases and J by 5 bases, with 11 bases left in between. CDR3 length equals 11 residues. In nucleotides, the CDR3 is TGCAGTGTTCCCCTCGGGACTGAAGCTTTCTTT. Its protein product is CSVPLGTEAFF.

The rearrangement joins TRBV13 to TRBJ2-7, with 12 bases identical to TRBD1. With 6 bases clipped from V and 4 bases from J, the junction kept 7 bases outside the gene matches. The germline V gene has CDR1 PRHDT and CDR2 FYEKMQ (reference sequence). This CDR3 spans 15 amino acids. CDR3 nucleotide sequence: TGTGCCAGCAGATTAACGGGACAGGGGGCTTACGAGCAGTACTTC. Amino acids: CASRLTGQGAYEQYF.

Only one count was recorded for this clone. V and J are TRBV5-1 and TRBJ1-4; 10 bases align to TRBD1. Germline CDR1 SGHRS, CDR2 YFSETQ. V gave up 0 bases and J gave up 8 bases; unmatched junction bases: 4. The CDR3 totals 15 residues. CDR3 nucleotide sequence: TGCGCCAGCAGCTTGGAGGGACAGGGGACCGAAAAACTGTTTTTT. Amino acid sequence: CASSLEGQGTEKLFF.

The V call is TRBV27, the J call TRBJ2-3, with 10 bases fitting TRBD1. Trimming removed 5 bases from V and 2 bases from J; junction bases left unmatched: 7. The CDR3 has 16 residues. The germline V gene encodes CDR1 MNHEY and CDR2 SMNVEV (reference sequence). This chain's CDR3 is CASSPGQGVFTDTQYF. CDR3 DNA: TGTGCCAGCAGTCCTGGACAGGGGGTTTTCACAGATACGCAGTATTTT.

The chain couples TRBV18 to TRBJ2-5; the D gene is possibly TRBD1 (6 bases). The CDR3 is 14 amino acids. V lost 3 bases to trimming and J lost 2 bases, with 10 bases between them. Per germline, CDR1 KGHSH and CDR2 LQKENI. The CDR3 loop is CASSPRDTQETQYF. The CDR3 nucleotides read TGTGCCAGCTCACCCCGGGACACGCAAGAGACCCAGTACTTC.

The gene calls are TRBV27 and TRBJ1-5; D possibly corresponds to TRBD1 (6 bases). The ends were cut back, 8 bases at V and 7 bases at J, with 18 bases in the middle. Per the germline V gene, CDR1 is MNHEY and CDR2 is SMNVEV (reference sequence). This CDR3 has 14 residues. In DNA, the CDR3 is TGTGCCAGCGCGACCAGGGGCCAGGGGCAGCCCCAGCATTTT. This gives the protein CASATRGQGQPQHF.

The rearrangement uses TRBV9 and TRBJ2-5; 9 bases match TRBD2. Per the germline V gene, CDR1 is SGDLS and CDR2 is YYNGEE. Trimming took 3 bases from V and 4 from J; bases not matched to a gene: 10. The CDR3 spans 16 residues. This chain's CDR3 is CASSALSGGARETQYF. In nucleotides, the CDR3 is TGTGCCAGCAGCGCACTTAGCGGGGGCGCGAGAGAGACCCAGTACTTC.

The V call is TRBV2, the J call TRBJ2-3; D remains unclear. The CDR3 length is 15 residues. With 1 base removed from V and 0 bases from J, the gap between germline ends came to 8 bases. The germline V gene has CDR1 SNHLY and CDR2 FYNNEI. CDR3 protein: CASSEVWYSTDTQYF. The CDR3 coding sequence is TGTGCCAGCAGTGAAGTTTGGTATAGCACAGATACGCAGTATTTT.

V usage is TRBV5-6 and J usage is TRBJ2-5; the match to TRBD2 covers 15 bases. Trimming removed 3 bases from V and 0 bases from J; junction bases left unmatched: 3. The germline gives CDR1 SGHDT, CDR2 YYEEEE. This CDR3 is built from 17 residues. In DNA form, the CDR3 reads TGTGCCAGCAGCTCGGGACTAGCGGGGGGATACCAAGAGACCCAGTACTTC. Amino acids: CASSSGLAGGYQETQYF.

This chain connects TRBV4-1 to TRBJ1-1; D is ambiguous. The CDR3 is 11 residues long. V lost 1 base, J lost 10 bases, and 7 bases lay in between. Germline CDR1 reads MGHRA; CDR2 reads YSYEKL. In DNA, the CDR3 is TGCGCCAGCAGCCAAGGGTTGGGAGCTTTCTTT. Translated: CASSQGLGAFF.

This clone appeared a single time. The V and J genes are TRBV18 and TRBJ2-3, with a possible D match to TRBD2 (5 bases). This CDR3 is 14 amino acids long. Per the germline V gene, CDR1 is KGHSH and CDR2 is LQKENI. The ends were cut back, 1 base at V and 6 bases at J, with 11 bases in the middle. CDR3 coding DNA: TGTGCCAGCTCACCACTGGTAGCGTGGGATACGCAGTATTTT. It translates to CASSPLVAWDTQYF.

This chain joins TRBV9 and TRBJ2-2, with 7 bases aligning to TRBD1. The germline CDR1 and CDR2 sequences are SGDLS and YYNGEE. The junction had 8 bases not matched to a gene; V was cut back by 4 bases and J by 5 bases. The CDR3 runs to 15 residues. CDR3 residues: CASSFRTGFTGELFF. As DNA, the CDR3 is TGTGCCAGCAGCTTCAGGACAGGCTTTACCGGGGAGCTGTTTTTT.